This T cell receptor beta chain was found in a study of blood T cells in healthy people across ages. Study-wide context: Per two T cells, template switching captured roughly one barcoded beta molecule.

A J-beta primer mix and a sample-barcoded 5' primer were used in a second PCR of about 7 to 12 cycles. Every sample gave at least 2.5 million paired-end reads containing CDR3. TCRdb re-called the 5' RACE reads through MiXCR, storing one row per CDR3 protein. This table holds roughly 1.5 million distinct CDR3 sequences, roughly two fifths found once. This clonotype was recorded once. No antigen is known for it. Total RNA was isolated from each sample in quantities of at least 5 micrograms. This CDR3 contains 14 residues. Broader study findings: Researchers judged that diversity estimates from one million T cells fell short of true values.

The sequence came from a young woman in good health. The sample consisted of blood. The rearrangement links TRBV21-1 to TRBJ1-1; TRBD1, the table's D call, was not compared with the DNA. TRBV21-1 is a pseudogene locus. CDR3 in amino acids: CASSVTGKATEAFF. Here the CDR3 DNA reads TGTGCCAGCAGCGTCACAGGGAAGGCGACTGAAGCTTTCTTT.